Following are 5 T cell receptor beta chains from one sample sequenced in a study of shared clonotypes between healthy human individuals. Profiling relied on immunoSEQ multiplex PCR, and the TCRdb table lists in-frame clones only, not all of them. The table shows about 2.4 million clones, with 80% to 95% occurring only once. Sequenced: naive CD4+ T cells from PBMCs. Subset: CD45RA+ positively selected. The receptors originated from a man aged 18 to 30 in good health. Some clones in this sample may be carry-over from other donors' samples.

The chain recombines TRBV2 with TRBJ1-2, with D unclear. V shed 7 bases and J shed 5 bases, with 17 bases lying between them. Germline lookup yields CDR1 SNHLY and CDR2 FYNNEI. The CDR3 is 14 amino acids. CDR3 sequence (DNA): TGTGCCAGCACTCCCGGAAGGCAGTCGTATGGCTACACCTTC. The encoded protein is CASTPGRQSYGYTF.

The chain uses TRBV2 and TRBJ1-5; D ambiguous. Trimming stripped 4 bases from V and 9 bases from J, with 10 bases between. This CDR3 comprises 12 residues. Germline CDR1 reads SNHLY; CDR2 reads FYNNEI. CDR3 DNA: TGTGCCAGCAGTGGTGTGTTAAGGCCCCAGCATTTT. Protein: CASSGVLRPQHF.

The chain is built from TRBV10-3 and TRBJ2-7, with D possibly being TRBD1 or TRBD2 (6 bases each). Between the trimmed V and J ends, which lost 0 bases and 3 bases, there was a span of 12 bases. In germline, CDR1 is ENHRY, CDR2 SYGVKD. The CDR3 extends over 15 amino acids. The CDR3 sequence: CAISESGGPFYEQYF. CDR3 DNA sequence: TGTGCCATCAGTGAGTCGGGGGGCCCGTTCTACGAGCAGTACTTC.

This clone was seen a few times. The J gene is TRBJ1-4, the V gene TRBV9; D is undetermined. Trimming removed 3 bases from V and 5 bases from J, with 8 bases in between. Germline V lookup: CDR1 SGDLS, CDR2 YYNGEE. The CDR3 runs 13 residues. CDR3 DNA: TGTGCCAGCAGCGCCCGACTCAATGAAAAACTGTTTTTT. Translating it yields CASSARLNEKLFF.

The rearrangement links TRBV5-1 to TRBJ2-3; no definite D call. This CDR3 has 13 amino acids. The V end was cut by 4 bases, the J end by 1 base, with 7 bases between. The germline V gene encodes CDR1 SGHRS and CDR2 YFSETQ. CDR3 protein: CASSVSRTDTQYF. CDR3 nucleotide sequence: TGCGCCAGCAGCGTTAGCCGCACAGATACGCAGTATTTT.